Each of the 18 T cell receptor beta chains below was sequenced from the same sample in a study of control samples from healthy donors and cancer patients (dated by TCRdb to 2020 to 2021). Preparation of the library involved the immunoSEQ multiplex PCR assay. As stored in TCRdb, this immuneACCESS dataset retains in-frame rearrangements with V and J assigned. A fraction of the clones does not appear; measured against another copy, unresolved V genes explain less than half of the discrepancy, and the remainder lacks a known reason. The sample table lists tens of thousands of clones, 91% of them with a count of one. The ten largest clonotypes hold 15% to 19% of the sample. The sample was blood. The receptors were sampled from a man aged 25 to 45 in good health.

Within the sample, this clone is medium-sized. This chain joins TRBV28 and TRBJ1-5; D not resolved. The ends were cut back, 11 bases at V and 2 bases at J, with 19 bases in the middle. The CDR3 runs 15 residues. CDR1 is MDHEN and CDR2 is SYDVKM in the germline V gene. As DNA, the CDR3 is TGTGCCTGTCAAGGAGAGGTTTTGGGCAATCAGCCCCAGCATTTT. Amino acid sequence: CACQGEVLGNQPQHF. Together with reference TRBV28 and TRBJ1-5, the CDR3 gives the full variable domain: DVKVTQSSRYLVKRTGEKVFLECVQDMDHENMFWYRQDPGLGLRLIYFSYDVKMKEKGDIPEGYSVSREKKERFSLILESASTNQTSMYLCACQGEVLGNQPQHFGDGTRLSIL.

This chain connects TRBV2 to TRBJ1-5, with 10 bases matching TRBD1. The CDR3 consists of 16 residues. J gave up 1 base and V 6 bases, and 6 bases lay outside the gene matches. Germline lookup yields CDR1 SNHLY and CDR2 FYNNEI. CDR3 DNA: TGTGCCAGCAGGACAGGGGGCGCAGTGAGCAATCAGCCCCAGCATTTT. It specifies CASRTGGAVSNQPQHF.

The chain recombines TRBV19 with TRBJ1-1, with TRBD1 matching over 8 bases. V trimming: 1 base; J trimming: 2 bases; junction bases outside the gene matches: 9. The CDR3 extends over 17 amino acids. The germline V gene has CDR1 LNHDA and CDR2 SQIVND (reference sequence). The DNA of the CDR3 is TGTGCCAGTAGTATAGTTGGGACAGGTTTTAGAAACACTGAAGCTTTCTTT. Translated: CASSIVGTGFRNTEAFF.

CDR3 bases: TGTGCCTGGAACCCTAGCGGGAGTTCAGAGACCCAGTACTTC. It codes for CAWNPSGSSETQYF. This chain links TRBV30 with TRBJ2-5; 10 positions match TRBD2. The CDR3 is made up of 14 amino acids. V shed 4 bases, J shed 4 bases, and the junction held 6 bases outside the gene matches. The germline V gene has CDR1 GTSNPN and CDR2 SVGIG (reference sequence).

CDR3 sequence reads: CASSVATEAFF. The CDR3 nucleotides read TGTGCCAGTAGTGTGGCCACTGAAGCTTTCTTT. The gene calls are TRBV19 and TRBJ1-1; D unclear. Germline V lookup: CDR1 LNHDA, CDR2 SQIVND (reference sequence). The V gene lost 5 bases and the J gene lost 4 bases, with 5 bases spanning the gap. This CDR3 has 11 amino acids.

The chain is built from TRBV4-2 and TRBJ2-7, with 9 bases matching TRBD2. Trimming took 0 bases from V and 1 from J; bases not matched to a gene: 4. Germline CDR1 reads LGHNA; CDR2 reads YNFKEQ. CDR3 length: 16 residues. The CDR3 DNA follows: TGTGCCAGCAGCCAAGAACAGACTAGCGGATCCTACGAGCAGTACTTC. Residues: CASSQEQTSGSYEQYF.

In its sample, this clone was seen once. The chain combines TRBV28 with TRBJ1-5; D possibly corresponds to TRBD1 (5 bases). This CDR3 contains 17 residues. Deletions cut 2 bases from V and 0 bases from J, with 14 bases between. Germline V gene sequence: CDR1 MDHEN, CDR2 SYDVKM. CDR3 protein: CASSLMVTEYSNQPQHF. CDR3 nucleotides: TGTGCCAGCAGTTTAATGGTGACAGAATATAGCAATCAGCCCCAGCATTTT.

This clone was recorded once. The chain employs TRBV5-3 and TRBJ1-1; D not certain. Being an ORF, TRBV5-3 has a function that is uncertain. The CDR3 consists of 12 residues. The germline V and J ends were trimmed by 0 bases and 6 bases, with 6 bases remaining between them. CDR3 region: CARSLGRAEAFF. DNA of the CDR3: TGTGCCAGAAGCTTGGGTAGGGCTGAAGCTTTCTTT.

The rearrangement joins TRBV29-1 to TRBJ2-1; the D gene could be TRBD1 or TRBD2 (5 bases each). This CDR3 has 17 residues. Germline V gene sequence: CDR1 SQVTM, CDR2 ANQGSEA. V was clipped by 3 bases and J by 2 bases, with 20 bases between them. The CDR3 reads CSVEGEWDPRPYNEQFF. DNA for the CDR3: TGCAGCGTTGAGGGAGAATGGGACCCTCGGCCCTACAATGAGCAGTTCTTC.

The CDR3: CASSPRQASYEQYF. CDR3 DNA: TGTGCCAGCAGTCCCCGACAGGCCTCCTACGAGCAGTACTTC. This chain joins TRBV6-6 and TRBJ2-7; tentatively, D is TRBD1 (6 bases). Germline V gene sequence: CDR1 MNHNY, CDR2 SVGAGI (reference sequence). Trimming shortened V by 5 bases and J by 0 bases, and 11 bases separated the two germline ends. This CDR3 is 14 amino acids long.

The V and J genes are TRBV6-5 and TRBJ2-5; 8 bases agree with TRBD2. Germline V lookup: CDR1 MNHEY, CDR2 SVGAGI. V was pared by 4 bases and J by 5 bases, with 9 bases of the junction left unmatched. This CDR3 has 15 residues. This CDR3 reads CASSSQRGSGETQYF. The CDR3 DNA is TGTGCCAGCAGTTCCCAGCGGGGGTCCGGCGAGACCCAGTACTTC.

V is TRBV25-1 and J is TRBJ1-4; D gene unclear. Trimming shortened V by 3 bases and J by 5 bases, and 10 bases separated the two germline ends. CDR1 is MGHDK, CDR2 SYGVNS, per germline. CDR3 length equals 14 residues. Here the CDR3 reads CASSESRSNEKLFF. DNA for the CDR3: TGTGCCAGCAGTGAGAGCAGATCCAATGAAAAACTGTTTTTT.

V and J are TRBV24-1 and TRBJ2-1, with 8 nucleotides matching TRBD2. J was trimmed by 6 bases and V by 7 bases; bases with no gene match: 16. From germline, CDR1 is KGHDR and CDR2 SFDVKD. The CDR3 is 17 residues long. The CDR3 coding sequence is TGTGCCACCAGGAGTAAGGGAGCGGGGGAATCGGGCAATGAGCAGTTCTTC. Translation gives CATRSKGAGESGNEQFF.

The genes are TRBV9 and TRBJ2-1, with 9 bases identical to TRBD2. V dropped 4 bases and J dropped 1; count of bases not matched to a gene: 6. CDR3 length equals 16 residues. CDR1 and CDR2 from the germline V gene are SGDLS and YYNGEE. The DNA for the CDR3 is TGTGCCAGCAGCCCGACTCTAGCGGGGTCCTACAATGAGCAGTTCTTC. Its protein product is CASSPTLAGSYNEQFF.

This chain uses TRBV3-1 (or the pseudogene TRBV3-2) with TRBJ2-1; the D gene is possibly TRBD2 (5 bases). The germline gives CDR1 LGHDT, CDR2 YNNKEL (reference sequence). This CDR3 is built from 15 residues. Deletions cut 1 base from V and 10 bases from J, with 17 bases between. The DNA for the CDR3 is TGTGCCAGCAGCCAAGGAGGGCAGGTTGGGGTAGAGCAGTTCTTC. The encoded protein is CASSQGGQVGVEQFF.

This chain links TRBV7-9 with TRBJ2-3; 14 nucleotides agree with TRBD2. V trimming: 4 bases; J trimming: 2 bases; junction bases outside the gene matches: 2. Germline V gene lookup returns CDR1 SEHNR and CDR2 FQNEAQ (reference sequence). CDR3 length equals 16 residues. In DNA form, the CDR3 reads TGTGCCAGCAGCTCGGGACTAGCGGGAGCCACAGATACGCAGTATTTT. Translation gives CASSSGLAGATDTQYF.

This chain links TRBV5-4 with TRBJ2-6, with 7 positions matching TRBD1. J lost 0 bases, V lost 4 bases, and 7 bases had no gene match. From germline, CDR1 is SGHNT and CDR2 YYREEE (reference sequence). The CDR3 spans 17 residues. Here the CDR3 reads CASSKTGRSSGANVLTF. The CDR3, as DNA: TGTGCCAGCAGCAAGACAGGGCGAAGCTCTGGGGCCAACGTCCTGACTTTC.

V and J are TRBV11-2 and TRBJ1-3; D gene ambiguous. V was clipped by 2 bases and J by 4 bases, with 12 bases between them. The CDR3 is 15 amino acids. Germline V gene lookup returns CDR1 SGHAT and CDR2 FQNNGV. CDR3 protein: CASSLTEGMGNTIYF. CDR3 in DNA: TGTGCCAGCAGCTTAACCGAGGGTATGGGAAACACCATATATTTT.